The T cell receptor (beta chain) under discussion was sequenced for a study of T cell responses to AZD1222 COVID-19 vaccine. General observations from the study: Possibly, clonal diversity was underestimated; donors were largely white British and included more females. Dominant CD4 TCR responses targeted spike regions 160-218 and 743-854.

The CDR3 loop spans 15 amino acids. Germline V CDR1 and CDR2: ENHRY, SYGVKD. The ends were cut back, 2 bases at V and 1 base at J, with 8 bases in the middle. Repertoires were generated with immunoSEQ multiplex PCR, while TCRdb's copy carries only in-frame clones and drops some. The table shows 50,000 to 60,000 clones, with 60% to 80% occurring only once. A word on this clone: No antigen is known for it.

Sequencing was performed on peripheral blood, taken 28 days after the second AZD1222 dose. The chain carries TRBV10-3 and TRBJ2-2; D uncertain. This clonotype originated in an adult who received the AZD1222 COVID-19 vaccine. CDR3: CAISEPSRNTGELFF. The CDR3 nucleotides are TGTGCCATCAGTGAGCCGAGCAGGAACACCGGGGAGCTGTTTTTT.